Below, 6 T cell receptor beta chains from the same sample are listed, as sequenced in a study of blood T cell repertoires in COVID-19. Sequencing was performed with immunoSEQ multiplex PCR; in TCRdb, only in-frame clones are kept and a portion is missing. The sample has some 350,000 clones, about 83% seen once. The sample taken for sequencing was peripheral blood. The receptors derive from a man aged 30 to 45 with active or convalescent COVID-19.

The chain carries TRBV18 and TRBJ2-5; D might be TRBD2 (5 bases). Trimming left V 3 bases short and J 4 bases short, with 9 bases between. This CDR3 has 13 amino acids. Germline CDR1 reads KGHSH; CDR2 reads LQKENI. The CDR3 reads CASSPAGTETQYF. In DNA form, the CDR3 reads TGTGCCAGCTCACCTGCGGGCACAGAGACCCAGTACTTC.

The chain uses TRBV19 and TRBJ2-1, with TRBD1 matching over 8 bases. The CDR3 has 13 residues. CDR1 is LNHDA, CDR2 SQIVND, per germline (reference sequence). The V gene end was trimmed by 6 bases and the J gene end by 6 bases; junction bases not matched to a gene: 4. The CDR3 spells CASSSDRVNEQFF. CDR3 DNA sequence: TGTGCCAGTAGCTCGGACAGGGTCAATGAGCAGTTCTTC.

This chain links TRBV19 with TRBJ1-4; 7 bases map to TRBD1. Germline V gene data show CDR1 as LNHDA and CDR2 as SQIVND (reference sequence). The CDR3 is 14 amino acids. V shed 4 bases, J shed 2 bases, and the junction held 1 base outside the gene matches. In DNA, the CDR3 is TGTGCCAGTAGTACACAGGGGACTAATGAAAAACTGTTTTTT. Its translation: CASSTQGTNEKLFF.

V and J are TRBV19 and TRBJ1-2; D remains ambiguous. The germline V gene has CDR1 LNHDA and CDR2 SQIVND (reference sequence). The V end lost 7 bases, the J end lost 2 bases, and 14 bases lay between the germline ends. The CDR3 spans 14 residues. CDR3 nucleotide sequence: TGTGCCAGTAAGCTCGGGAGTCACAACTATGGCTACACCTTC. Its translation is CASKLGSHNYGYTF.

The CDR3 DNA follows: TGTGCCAGCAGCTTTACAGGGATCACTGAAGCTTTCTTT. It is translated as CASSFTGITEAFF. This chain joins TRBV5-6 and TRBJ1-1, with D possibly being TRBD1 (6 bases). Germline V gives CDR1 SGHDT, CDR2 YYEEEE. V lost 2 bases to trimming and J lost 4 bases, with 9 bases between them. The CDR3 runs 13 residues.

The chain carries TRBV6-5 and TRBJ1-6; D possibly corresponds to TRBD1 (5 bases). The CDR3 covers 12 residues. V was clipped by 1 base and J by 13 bases, with 8 bases between them. Germline V gene sequence: CDR1 MNHEY, CDR2 SVGAGI. The CDR3 DNA sequence: TGTGCCAGCAGTTACTTTAAGGGGCCCCTCCACTTT. It is translated as CASSYFKGPLHF.